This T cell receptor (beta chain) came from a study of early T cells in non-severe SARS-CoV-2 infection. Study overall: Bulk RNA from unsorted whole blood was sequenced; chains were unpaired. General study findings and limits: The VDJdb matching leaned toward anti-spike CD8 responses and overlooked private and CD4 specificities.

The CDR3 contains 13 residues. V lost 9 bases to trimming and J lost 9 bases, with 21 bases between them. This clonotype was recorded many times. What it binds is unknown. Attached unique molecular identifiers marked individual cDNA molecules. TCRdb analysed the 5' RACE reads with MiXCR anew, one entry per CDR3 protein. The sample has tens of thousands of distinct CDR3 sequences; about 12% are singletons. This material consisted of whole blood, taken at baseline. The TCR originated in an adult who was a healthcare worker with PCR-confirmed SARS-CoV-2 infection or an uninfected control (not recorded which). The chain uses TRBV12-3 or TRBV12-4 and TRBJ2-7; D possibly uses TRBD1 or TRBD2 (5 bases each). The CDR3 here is CASSPGPSTRQYF. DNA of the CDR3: TGTGCCAGTTCGCCGGGACCCAGTACGAGGCAGTACTTC.